This TCR beta chain was retrieved from a study of blood T cell repertoires in COVID-19. Study information: Both acute and convalescent COVID-19 samples were obtained from the United States, Italy and Spain. PBMCs, B-cell-depleted T cells, or T cells provided the cDNA or gDNA that made up the material.

The ends were cut back, 0 bases at V and 0 bases at J, with 6 bases in the middle. This CDR3 has 15 residues. The germline CDR1 and CDR2 sequences are LGHDT and YNNKEL (reference sequence). In the original analysis: It was from reference gene primer amplification that nucleated cell counts were estimated. Method: immunoSEQ multiplex PCR; TCRdb's copy keeps in-frame clones and lacks some. That table gives V, J and clone size, and the DNA gave D and trimming. The table shows 170,000 or so clones, with roughly nine tenths occurring only once. The clonotype was recovered from a man aged 50-60 years with acute or convalescent COVID-19. Sequencing was done on a sample of peripheral blood. V is TRBV3-1 (or the pseudogene TRBV3-2) and J is TRBJ1-3; D unresolved. The DNA for the CDR3 is TGTGCCAGCAGCCAAGACTTCTACTCTGGAAACACCATATATTTT. Amino acids: CASSQDFYSGNTIYF.